The 9 T cell receptor beta chains in this list originate from one sample, sequenced in a study of regulatory T cells in long-lasting Graves disease. This sample's time point: newly diagnosed GD, antithyroid drugs for less than 3 months. PBMC-extracted RNA yielded the TCR library. With iRepertoire HTBI primers and Arm-PCR of CDR3 regions, TCR beta libraries were built. TCRdb called the multiplex PCR reads again in MiXCR, with one record for every CDR3 protein. Altogether roughly 520,000 distinct CDR3 sequences are present, about 12% being singletons, with the ten largest covering around 10%. These data are also associated with another study on T cells in Graves' hyperthyroidism and ophthalmopathy.

The source was peripheral blood mononuclear cells (PBMCs), collected at new diagnosis, from a patient treated with antithyroid drugs. Source of these receptors: a woman between 25 and 40 years old with Graves disease.

This clonotype has ten or more counts. This sequence joins TRBV19 and TRBJ2-1; D call uncertain. V shed 4 bases and J shed 5 bases, with 6 bases lying between them. The CDR3 sequence is 12 residues long. Germline loops: CDR1 LNHDA, CDR2 SQIVND (reference sequence). CDR3 region: CASSTNNNEQFF. CDR3 sequence (DNA): TGTGCCAGTAGTACAAATAACAATGAGCAGTTCTTC.

Ten or more counts support this clonotype. The chain joins TRBV18 to TRBJ1-2; possible D gene TRBD1, 6 bases. V was trimmed by 3 bases and J by 6 bases, leaving 11 bases between them. The CDR3 is 13 residues long. Germline assignment: CDR1 KGHSH and CDR2 LQKENI. DNA of the CDR3: TGTGCCAGCTCACCTCGGGGGGCTGATGGCTACACCTTC. It encodes CASSPRGADGYTF.

This clonotype was seen repeatedly, ten times or more. The chain is built from TRBV28 and TRBJ1-5; D not resolved. Germline CDR1 reads MDHEN; CDR2 reads SYDVKM. V lost 2 bases to trimming and J lost 3 bases, with 8 bases between them. The length of the CDR3 is 14 residues. CDR3 nucleotide sequence: TGTGCCAGCAGTTTAGGGCAGTTCAATCAGCCCCAGCATTTT. This gives the protein CASSLGQFNQPQHF.

With regard to this clonotype: A read error may be the cause here, since a much bigger clone is one base away. The chain is built from TRBV11-2 and TRBJ2-7; TRBD2 agrees at 7 bases. V lost 6 bases and J lost 4; bases outside the gene matches: 39. Looked up from germline, CDR1 is SGHAT and CDR2 is FQNNGV. This CDR3 comprises 24 residues. The chain's CDR3 is CASRAGIAGSSKGAGRSPGYEQYF. The CDR3 nucleotides are TGTGCCAGCAGGGCTGGAATAGCGGGTTCTTCAAAAGGGGCAGGGAGGAGTCCTGGTTACGAGCAGTACTTC. The full variable domain, in which reference TRBV11-2 and TRBJ2-7 provide the parts outside the CDR3, is EAGVAQSPRYKIIEKRQSVAFWCNPISGHATLYWYQQILGQGPKLLIQFQNNGVVDDSQLPKDRFSAERLKGVDSTLKIQPAKLEDSAVYLCASRAGIAGSSKGAGRSPGYEQYFGPGTRLTVT.

This clonotype was detected ten times or more. The rearrangement links TRBV6-2 or TRBV6-3 to TRBJ1-5, with D possibly TRBD1 on 5 matching bases. CDR1 MNHEY and CDR2 SVGEGT come from the germline V gene. The CDR3 has 16 residues. Trimming removed 2 bases at V and 4 bases at J, with 15 bases between. The CDR3 here is CASSYPTRGRNQPQHF. The DNA of the CDR3 is TGTGCCAGCAGTTACCCGACGAGGGGCCGGAATCAGCCCCAGCATTTT.

This clonotype was counted at least ten times. This rearrangement joins TRBV10-3 to TRBJ2-2; D gene ambiguous. The CDR3 is made up of 14 amino acids. V gave up 2 bases and J gave up 4 bases, with 8 bases separating them. Germline-derived CDR1 and CDR2 are ENHRY and SYGVKD. CDR3 bases: TGTGCCATCAGTGAGCCGACATTCACCGGGGAGCTGTTTTTT. Protein: CAISEPTFTGELFF.

In its sample, this clonotype was seen many times. The genes are TRBV7-2 and TRBJ2-3; D possibly corresponds to TRBD2 (5 bases). V was pared by 5 bases and J by 0 bases, with 15 bases between. Germline-derived CDR1 and CDR2 are SGHTA and FQGNSA. The CDR3 has 16 amino acids. The CDR3 DNA reads TGTGCCAGCAGCCGCACGGGCGGGTGGAGCACAGATACGCAGTATTTT. Amino acids: CASSRTGGWSTDTQYF.

At least ten counts were recorded for this clonotype. V and J are TRBV7-2 and TRBJ1-2; TRBD1 aligns across 7 bases. V lost 4 bases and J lost 4; bases outside the gene matches: 6. CDR3 length equals 14 residues. Germline V gene data show CDR1 as SGHTA and CDR2 as FQGNSA. The CDR3 reads CASSSFRDSYGYTF. The CDR3 DNA reads as TGTGCCAGCAGCTCGTTCCGGGACAGCTATGGCTACACCTTC.

The chain combines TRBV5-8 with TRBJ1-2; the match to TRBD1 covers 7 bases. CDR1 and CDR2 (germline): SGHTS, YDEGEE. This CDR3 has 15 residues. The V gene end was trimmed by 7 bases and the J gene end by 4 bases; junction bases not matched to a gene: 13. The CDR3: CASGWVEGAPYGYTF. The DNA for the CDR3 is TGTGCCAGCGGCTGGGTTGAGGGGGCACCCTATGGCTACACCTTC.